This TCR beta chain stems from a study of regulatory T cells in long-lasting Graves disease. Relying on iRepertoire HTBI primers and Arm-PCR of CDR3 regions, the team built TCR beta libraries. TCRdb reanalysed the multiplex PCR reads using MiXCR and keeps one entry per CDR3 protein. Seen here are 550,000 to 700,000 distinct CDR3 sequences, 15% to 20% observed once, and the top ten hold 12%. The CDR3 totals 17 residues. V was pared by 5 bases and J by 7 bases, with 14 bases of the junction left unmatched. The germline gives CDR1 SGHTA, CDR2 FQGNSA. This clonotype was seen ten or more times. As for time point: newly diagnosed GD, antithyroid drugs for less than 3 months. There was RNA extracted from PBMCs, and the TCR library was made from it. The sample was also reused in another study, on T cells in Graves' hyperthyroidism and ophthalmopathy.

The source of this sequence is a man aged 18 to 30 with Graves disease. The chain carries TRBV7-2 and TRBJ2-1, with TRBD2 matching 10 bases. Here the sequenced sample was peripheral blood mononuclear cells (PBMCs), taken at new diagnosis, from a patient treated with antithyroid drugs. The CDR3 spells CASSTRLAGYSGNEQFF. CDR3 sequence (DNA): TGTGCCAGCAGCACCCGACTAGCGGGCTACTCAGGAAATGAGCAGTTCTTC. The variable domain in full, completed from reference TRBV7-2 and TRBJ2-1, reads GAGVSQSPSNKVTEKGKDVELRCDPISGHTALYWYRQSLGQGLEFLIYFQGNSAPDKSGLPSDRFSAERTGGSVSTLTIQRTQQEDSAVYLCASSTRLAGYSGNEQFFGPGTRLTVL.